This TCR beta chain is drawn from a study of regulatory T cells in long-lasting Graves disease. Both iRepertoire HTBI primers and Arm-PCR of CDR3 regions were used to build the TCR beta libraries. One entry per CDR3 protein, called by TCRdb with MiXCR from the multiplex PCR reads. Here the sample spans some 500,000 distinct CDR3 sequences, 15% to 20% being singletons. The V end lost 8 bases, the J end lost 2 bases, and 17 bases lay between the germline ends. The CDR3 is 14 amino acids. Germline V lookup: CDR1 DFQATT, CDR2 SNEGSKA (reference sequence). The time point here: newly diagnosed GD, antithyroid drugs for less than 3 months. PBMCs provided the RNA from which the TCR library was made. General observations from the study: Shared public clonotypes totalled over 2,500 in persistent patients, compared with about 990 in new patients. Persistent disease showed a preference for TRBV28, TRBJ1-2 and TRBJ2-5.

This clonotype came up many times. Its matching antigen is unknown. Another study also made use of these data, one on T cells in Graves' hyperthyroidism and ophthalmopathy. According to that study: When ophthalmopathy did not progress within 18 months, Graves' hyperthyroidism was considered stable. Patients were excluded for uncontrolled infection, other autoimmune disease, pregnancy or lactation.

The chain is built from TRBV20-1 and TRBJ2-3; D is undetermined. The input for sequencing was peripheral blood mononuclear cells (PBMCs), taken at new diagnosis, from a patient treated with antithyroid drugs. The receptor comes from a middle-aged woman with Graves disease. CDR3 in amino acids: CSSSTRRFTDTQYF. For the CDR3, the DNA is TGCAGTTCATCGACCAGACGCTTCACAGATACGCAGTATTTT.